These 27 T cell receptor beta chains were all obtained from the same sample, sequenced in a study of blood T cell repertoires in COVID-19. Some clones are missing from TCRdb's copy, which holds only in-frame ones; the method was immunoSEQ multiplex PCR. The sample yields some 170,000 clones, about four fifths seen once. The material sequenced was peripheral blood. These receptors all come from a man aged 55-75 years with active or convalescent COVID-19.

The V call is TRBV19, the J call TRBJ2-2, with 8 bases identical to TRBD2. The CDR3 consists of 14 residues. Germline CDR1 is LNHDA and CDR2 is SQIVND (reference sequence). With V trimmed by 7 bases and J by 8 bases, 9 bases remained unmatched. CDR3 bases: TGTGCCAGTATTTCGGTTAGCGGGAATGGGGAGCTGTTTTTT. Translation gives CASISVSGNGELFF.

V usage is TRBV2 and J usage is TRBJ2-7; D perhaps matches TRBD2 (5 bases). The germline V gene has CDR1 SNHLY and CDR2 FYNNEI. V was pared by 6 bases and J by 6 bases, with 18 bases between. The CDR3 is 14 residues long. CDR3 sequence (DNA): TGTGCCAGCAGCGCGTGGACTCCATCTACCGAGCAGTACTTC. Its translation: CASSAWTPSTEQYF. The complete variable domain, with remaining parts taken from reference TRBV2 and TRBJ2-7, reads EPEVTQTPSHQVTQMGQEVILRCVPISNHLYFYWYRQILGQKVEFLVSFYNNEISEKSEIFDDQFSVERPDGSNFTLKIRSTKLEDSAMYFCASSAWTPSTEQYFGPGTRLTVT.

This chain connects TRBV12-3 or TRBV12-4 to TRBJ2-7; 8 bases agree with TRBD2. CDR3 length: 13 amino acids. With 2 bases clipped from V and 6 bases from J, the junction kept 3 bases outside the gene matches. The CDR3 loop reads CASSLTLAGEQYF. As DNA, the CDR3 is TGTGCCAGCAGTTTAACCCTAGCGGGCGAGCAGTACTTC.

The chain has TRBV28 and TRBJ2-7, with D possibly being TRBD1 (7 bases). Germline CDR1 is MDHEN and CDR2 is SYDVKM. CDR3 size: 15 residues. Trimming stripped 1 base from V and 4 bases from J, with 14 bases between. The CDR3 spells CASSLYGQGGYEQYF. CDR3 sequence (DNA): TGTGCCAGCAGTTTATATGGTCAGGGGGGTTACGAGCAGTACTTC. The variable domain in full, completed from reference TRBV28 and TRBJ2-7, reads DVKVTQSSRYLVKRTGEKVFLECVQDMDHENMFWYRQDPGLGLRLIYFSYDVKMKEKGDIPEGYSVSREKKERFSLILESASTNQTSMYLCASSLYGQGGYEQYFGPGTRLTVT.

This clone was observed a few times. The chain recombines TRBV27 with TRBJ2-2; 11 bases map to TRBD2. Trimming removed 5 bases from V and 7 bases from J; junction bases left unmatched: 9. The CDR3 runs to 16 residues. Germline assignment: CDR1 MNHEY and CDR2 SMNVEV (reference sequence). This CDR3 reads CASSRLAGGPGGELFF. The CDR3 DNA follows: TGTGCCAGCAGTAGATTAGCGGGAGGGCCAGGCGGGGAGCTGTTTTTT.

V usage is TRBV5-1 and J usage is TRBJ1-1; possible D gene TRBD1, 6 bases. CDR3 size: 14 residues. The germline V and J ends were trimmed by 4 bases and 1 base, with 11 bases remaining between them. The V gene's germline CDR1 is SGHRS and CDR2 YFSETQ. The CDR3 nucleotides read TGCGCCAGCAGCCCCGGGACACAGAACACTGAAGCTTTCTTT. It translates to CASSPGTQNTEAFF. The full variable domain, completed using reference TRBV5-1 and TRBJ1-1, is KAGVTQTPRYLIKTRGQQVTLSCSPISGHRSVSWYQQTPGQGLQFLFEYFSETQRNKGNFPGRFSGRQFSNSRSEMNVSTLELGDSALYLCASSPGTQNTEAFFGQGTRLTVV.

The chain couples TRBV4-1 to TRBJ1-4; a weak D match, TRBD1 (5 bases). The CDR3 consists of 15 residues. The ends were cut back, 0 bases at V and 7 bases at J, with 12 bases in the middle. Germline lookup yields CDR1 MGHRA and CDR2 YSYEKL. CDR3 amino acids: CASSQEGVWSEKLFF. The CDR3 coding sequence is TGCGCCAGCAGCCAAGAAGGGGTGTGGAGTGAAAAACTGTTTTTT.

In its sample, this clone was seen many times. The chain couples TRBV7-8 to TRBJ2-3, with TRBD1 as a possible D gene (7 bases). Trimming pared 2 bases from V and 5 bases from J, leaving 20 bases between. Germline-derived CDR1 and CDR2 are SGHVS and FQNEAQ. The CDR3 totals 17 residues. The CDR3 bases are TGTGCCAGCAGCTTAAGGAGGGACAGATCACGAGTAGATACGCAGTATTTT. Translation: CASSLRRDRSRVDTQYF. Full variable domain (rest looked up from reference TRBV7-8 and TRBJ2-3): GAGVSQSPRYKVAKRGQDVALRCDPISGHVSLFWYQQALGQGPEFLTYFQNEAQLDKSGLPSDRFFAERPEGSVSTLKIQRTQQEDSAVYLCASSLRRDRSRVDTQYFGPGTRLTVL.

The rearrangement links TRBV28 to TRBJ2-2; D is possibly TRBD1 (5 bases). CDR3 length equals 16 residues. V lost 5 bases, J lost 6 bases, and 19 bases lay in between. Germline CDR1 is MDHEN and CDR2 is SYDVKM. CDR3 region: CASSSPGNQRSGELFF. In DNA form, the CDR3 reads TGTGCCAGCAGTAGCCCAGGGAATCAAAGGTCCGGGGAGCTGTTTTTT.

The chain joins TRBV10-2 to TRBJ1-1, with no clear D. V was trimmed by 6 bases and J by 2 bases, leaving 7 bases between them. Germline values: CDR1 WSHSY, CDR2 SAAADI. The CDR3 runs 12 residues. CDR3 sequence: CASRQTNTEAFF. The CDR3 DNA reads TGCGCCAGCAGGCAAACTAACACTGAAGCTTTCTTT.

This clone was detected only a few times. The chain uses TRBV6-5 and TRBJ2-5, with D possibly being TRBD1 (5 bases). Looked up from germline, CDR1 is MNHEY and CDR2 is SVGAGI. Trimming stripped 2 bases from V and 5 bases from J, with 9 bases between. The CDR3 has 13 residues. In DNA form, the CDR3 reads TGTGCCAGCAGTTACAAAGGGGTGGAGACCCAGTACTTC. It codes for CASSYKGVETQYF.

The chain uses TRBV3-1 (or the pseudogene TRBV3-2) and TRBJ2-3, with D possibly matching TRBD2 (6 bases). V lost 0 bases and J lost 0, with 7 bases in between. The CDR3 covers 15 residues. Germline-derived CDR1 and CDR2 are LGHDT and YNNKEL (reference sequence). DNA for the CDR3: TGTGCCAGCAGCCAAGAAGGGACTAGCACAGATACGCAGTATTTT. It encodes CASSQEGTSTDTQYF.

The genes are TRBV9 and TRBJ2-1; 7 positions agree with TRBD1. Germline V gives CDR1 SGDLS, CDR2 YYNGEE. CDR3 length: 15 residues. V lost 4 bases, J lost 4 bases, and 8 bases stayed unmatched. The CDR3 region is CASSLRDSAYNEQFF. The CDR3 region has the DNA TGTGCCAGCAGCCTCCGGGACAGTGCTTACAATGAGCAGTTCTTC.

This chain joins TRBV2 and TRBJ2-5, with D perhaps matching TRBD1 (6 bases). This CDR3 is 16 amino acids long. V was shortened by 0 bases and J by 3 bases, with 14 bases between the two germline ends. CDR1 and CDR2 (germline): SNHLY, FYNNEI. CDR3 amino acids: CASSEAGQTGKETQYF. CDR3 bases: TGTGCCAGCAGTGAAGCGGGCCAGACAGGAAAAGAGACCCAGTACTTC.

The V call is TRBV2, the J call TRBJ1-6; 11 nucleotides match TRBD1. The germline V gene encodes CDR1 SNHLY and CDR2 FYNNEI. The trim removed 6 bases at V and 7 bases at J, leaving 8 bases unmatched. The CDR3 spans 16 residues. The CDR3 bases are TGTGCCAGCAGGAGCGGGACAGGGGGTTTCAATTCACCCCTCCACTTT. It encodes CASRSGTGGFNSPLHF.

This clone showed up just once. The chain joins TRBV7-6 to TRBJ2-5; D uncertain. From germline, CDR1 is SGHVS and CDR2 FNYEAQ. The length of the CDR3 is 12 residues. With 5 bases removed from V and 2 bases from J, the gap between germline ends came to 6 bases. In DNA, the CDR3 is TGTGCCAGCAGCAGCTATCAAGAGACCCAGTACTTC. Residues: CASSSYQETQYF.

The chain has TRBV19 and TRBJ1-3; D remains ambiguous. V shed 8 bases and J shed 0 bases, with 5 bases lying between them. This CDR3 has 12 residues. CDR1 and CDR2 (germline): LNHDA, SQIVND (reference sequence). CDR3 region: CASDNSGNTIYF. CDR3 DNA sequence: TGTGCCAGTGACAACTCTGGAAACACCATATATTTT.

This clone was counted a few times. The gene calls are TRBV2 and TRBJ1-5; TRBD1 matches 7 bases. The junction had 1 base not matched to a gene; V was cut back by 4 bases and J by 4 bases. This CDR3 spans 13 amino acids. Germline CDR1 is SNHLY and CDR2 is FYNNEI. CDR3 amino acids: CASSGDSNQPQHF. CDR3 in DNA: TGTGCCAGCAGTGGGGACAGTAATCAGCCCCAGCATTTT.

The rearrangement links TRBV5-1 to TRBJ2-7; 8 positions agree with TRBD2. The junction had 9 bases not matched to a gene; V was cut back by 5 bases and J by 2 bases. Germline V CDR1 and CDR2: SGHRS, YFSETQ. The CDR3 spans 15 residues. The CDR3 nucleotides are TGCGCCAGCAGTTCAGCTCCGGGACTAGCCTACGAGCAGTACTTC. Protein: CASSSAPGLAYEQYF.

The chain couples TRBV7-9 to TRBJ2-1; D might be TRBD2 (6 bases). Per the germline V gene, CDR1 is SEHNR and CDR2 is FQNEAQ (reference sequence). Trimming removed 2 bases from V and 5 bases from J, with 16 bases in between. This CDR3 spans 16 amino acids. The CDR3 here is CASSLRNRGTNNEQFF. DNA of the CDR3: TGTGCCAGCAGCTTAAGAAATCGCGGGACGAACAATGAGCAGTTCTTC.

This chain joins TRBV3-1 (or the pseudogene TRBV3-2) and TRBJ2-5; TRBD2 aligns across 15 bases. This CDR3 spans 19 amino acids. Germline assignment: CDR1 LGHDT and CDR2 YNNKEL (reference sequence). V was clipped by 2 bases and J by 1 base; unmatched bases: 8. The CDR3 is CASSQPKGLAGGLQETQYF. The CDR3 bases are TGTGCCAGCAGCCAACCGAAAGGACTAGCGGGGGGGCTCCAAGAGACCCAGTACTTC.

The chain links TRBV5-1 to TRBJ1-4, with D unclear. Germline CDR1 and CDR2: SGHRS and YFSETQ. The CDR3 has 15 amino acids. Trimming took 0 bases from V and 10 from J, leaving 16 bases between them. The CDR3 nucleotides read TGCGCCAGCAGCTTGGGCGACATGGGTGTTGGAAAACTGTTTTTT. Protein product: CASSLGDMGVGKLFF. Full variable domain (rest looked up from reference TRBV5-1 and TRBJ1-4): KAGVTQTPRYLIKTRGQQVTLSCSPISGHRSVSWYQQTPGQGLQFLFEYFSETQRNKGNFPGRFSGRQFSNSRSEMNVSTLELGDSALYLCASSLGDMGVGKLFFGSGTQLSVL.

The genes are TRBV28 and TRBJ1-6; the match to TRBD1 covers 11 bases. Per germline, CDR1 MDHEN and CDR2 SYDVKM. J lost 10 bases, V lost 3 bases, and 8 bases had no gene match. This CDR3 spans 16 amino acids. Here the CDR3 DNA reads TGTGCCAGCAGTTTCAGAGGGACAGGGGGAAGGTCACCCCTCCACTTT. Its translation: CASSFRGTGGRSPLHF.

The rearrangement uses TRBV5-1 and TRBJ1-1, with TRBD1 identical over 12 bases. With 4 bases clipped from V and 5 bases from J, the junction kept 9 bases outside the gene matches. The CDR3 loop spans 16 amino acids. Germline CDR1 is SGHRS and CDR2 is YFSETQ. This chain's CDR3 is CASSPRDRGPITEAFF. The CDR3 DNA reads as TGCGCCAGCAGCCCCCGGGACAGGGGGCCGATAACTGAAGCTTTCTTT.

This clone came up a few times. V is TRBV28 and J is TRBJ2-7, with D possibly TRBD1 on 5 matching bases. V lost 5 bases to trimming and J lost 0 bases, with 14 bases between them. The length of the CDR3 is 15 residues. Germline assignment: CDR1 MDHEN and CDR2 SYDVKM. The CDR3 sequence is CASSRGTVGSYEQYF. CDR3 DNA: TGTGCCAGCAGTAGGGGCACGGTCGGCTCCTACGAGCAGTACTTC.

The chain combines TRBV18 with TRBJ2-7, with TRBD2 as a possible D gene (6 bases). This CDR3 contains 14 residues. V was cut by 1 base and J by 1 base, with 8 bases left in between. The germline CDR1 and CDR2 sequences are KGHSH and LQKENI. CDR3 DNA: TGTGCCAGCTCACCACAGGAGGGTTCCTACGAGCAGTACTTC. It is translated as CASSPQEGSYEQYF.

V and J are TRBV3-1 (or the pseudogene TRBV3-2) and TRBJ2-1; D may be TRBD1 (6 bases). The CDR3 totals 17 residues. With 0 bases removed from V and 1 base from J, the gap between germline ends came to 13 bases. Germline V CDR1 and CDR2: LGHDT, YNNKEL (reference sequence). DNA of the CDR3: TGTGCCAGCAGCCAAGATGGATTAGGGGGTTCCTACAATGAGCAGTTCTTC. Amino acids: CASSQDGLGGSYNEQFF.